The 31 T cell receptor beta chains listed next were all sequenced from one sample in a study of human T cells and chemical hapten exposure. TCRdb passed the RACE reads through MiXCR, listing each CDR3 protein once. The sample records 95,000 to 150,000 distinct CDR3 sequences, 11% being singletons. The time point is: patch test 3, about 24 weeks after DPC sensitization. Treatment noted: therapeutic diphenylcyclopropenone sensitization with weekly scalp DPC. Sample: whole blood, taken in connection with sensitization to the hapten diphenylcyclopropenone (DPC). Receptor source: a woman aged 45-65 years with alopecia areata. Some clones in this sample may be carry-over from other donors' samples.

The V call is TRBV2, the J call TRBJ2-2, with D maybe TRBD2 (6 bases). CDR3 size: 16 residues. Germline loops: CDR1 SNHLY, CDR2 FYNNEI. The germline V and J ends were trimmed by 6 bases and 6 bases, with 20 bases remaining between them. CDR3 sequence: CASRGPDFGGAGELFF. CDR3 coding DNA: TGTGCCAGCAGGGGTCCGGACTTCGGAGGGGCCGGGGAGCTGTTTTTT. The full variable domain, completed using reference TRBV2 and TRBJ2-2, is EPEVTQTPSHQVTQMGQEVILRCVPISNHLYFYWYRQILGQKVEFLVSFYNNEISEKSEIFDDQFSVERPDGSNFTLKIRSTKLEDSAMYFCASRGPDFGGAGELFFGEGSRLTVL.

This clonotype was seen many times. V and J are TRBV4-3 and TRBJ2-6; D gene unclear. In germline, CDR1 is LGHNA, CDR2 YSLEER. V gave up 4 bases and J gave up 0 bases, with 13 bases separating them. The CDR3 consists of 17 residues. CDR3 in amino acids: CASSPVRTRSGANVLTF. The CDR3 region has the DNA TGCGCCAGCAGCCCCGTGAGAACCCGCTCTGGGGCCAACGTCCTGACTTTC.

This clonotype occurred a few times. The V call is TRBV29-1, the J call TRBJ2-3; the D is unclear. The CDR3 extends over 12 amino acids. From germline, CDR1 is SQVTM and CDR2 ANQGSEA. V was cut by 5 bases and J by 5 bases, with 11 bases left in between. For the CDR3, the DNA is TGCAGCGTTTATACCCAGGTAGATACGCAGTATTTT. Translating it yields CSVYTQVDTQYF.

V usage is TRBV12-3 or TRBV12-4 and J usage is TRBJ2-5; D remains ambiguous. Trimming removed 5 bases from V and 5 bases from J, with 9 bases in between. This CDR3 contains 12 residues. CDR3 DNA sequence: TGTGCCAGCAGTACCTCGGTGGAGACCCAGTACTTC. Amino acid sequence: CASSTSVETQYF.

This clonotype was seen ten or more times. The chain has TRBV6-2 or TRBV6-3 and TRBJ2-1; 9 bases fit TRBD2. The CDR3 is 14 amino acids. V lost 2 bases to trimming and J lost 6 bases; unmatched junction nucleotides: 2. Germline-derived CDR1 and CDR2 are MNHEY and SVGEGT. The CDR3 sequence: CASSYGTSSNEQFF. The CDR3 region has the DNA TGTGCCAGCAGTTACGGGACTAGCAGCAATGAGCAGTTCTTC.

The rearrangement links TRBV2 to TRBJ1-5, with unresolved D. Trimming left V 5 bases short and J 5 bases short, with 22 bases between. Germline-derived CDR1 and CDR2 are SNHLY and FYNNEI. This CDR3 comprises 17 residues. The CDR3 protein is CASSPHPDRASYQPQHF. The CDR3 region has the DNA TGTGCCAGCAGTCCCCATCCCGATAGGGCTTCGTATCAGCCCCAGCATTTT.

This clonotype was counted only a few times. The rearrangement joins TRBV6-5 to TRBJ2-7, with a weak D call TRBD1 (7 bases). The V gene's germline CDR1 is MNHEY and CDR2 SVGAGI. The germline V and J ends were trimmed by 4 bases and 6 bases, with 10 bases remaining between them. This CDR3 region has 12 residues. CDR3 amino acids: CASSFQGGEQYF. For the CDR3, the DNA is TGTGCCAGCAGTTTCCAGGGGGGCGAGCAGTACTTC.

This rearrangement joins TRBV2 to TRBJ2-1; D possibly corresponds to TRBD1 (6 bases). Germline CDR1 reads SNHLY; CDR2 reads FYNNEI. CDR3 size: 13 residues. With 2 bases removed from V and 9 bases from J, the gap between germline ends came to 11 bases. The CDR3 sequence is CASSERGSGEQFF. The DNA for the CDR3 is TGTGCCAGCAGTGAAAGGGGGTCAGGTGAGCAGTTCTTC.

The rearrangement joins TRBV6-5 to TRBJ1-5; D is ambiguous. Germline V gene data show CDR1 as MNHEY and CDR2 as SVGAGI. The V end lost 10 bases, the J end lost 6 bases, and 13 bases lay between the germline ends. This CDR3 spans 12 amino acids. The CDR3: CANPVRSQPQHF. CDR3 DNA sequence: TGTGCCAACCCCGTGCGCAGTCAGCCCCAGCATTTT.

This clonotype was detected many times. The chain recombines TRBV2 with TRBJ2-1; 8 bases line up with TRBD2. Germline lookup yields CDR1 SNHLY and CDR2 FYNNEI. V was pared by 6 bases and J by 5 bases, with 9 bases of the junction left unmatched. The CDR3 is 15 amino acids. The CDR3 loop reads CASRKGSGTHNEQFF. DNA for the CDR3: TGTGCCAGCAGAAAGGGTAGCGGGACGCACAATGAGCAGTTCTTC.

This clonotype occurred a few times. The rearrangement uses TRBV28 and TRBJ2-7; 8 bases align to TRBD1. There are 15 residues in the CDR3. Germline V gives CDR1 MDHEN, CDR2 SYDVKM. V shed 5 bases, J shed 6 bases, and the junction held 12 bases outside the gene matches. The chain's CDR3 is CASSPQDRVPSEQYF. CDR3 coding DNA: TGTGCCAGCAGTCCGCAGGACAGGGTCCCATCCGAGCAGTACTTC. Full variable domain (rest looked up from reference TRBV28 and TRBJ2-7): DVKVTQSSRYLVKRTGEKVFLECVQDMDHENMFWYRQDPGLGLRLIYFSYDVKMKEKGDIPEGYSVSREKKERFSLILESASTNQTSMYLCASSPQDRVPSEQYFGPGTRLTVT.

This chain uses TRBV7-9 with TRBJ2-4; 9 bases are a match to TRBD1. After removal of 6 bases from V and 4 bases from J, the junction contained 4 bases not matched to a gene. Germline V gene lookup returns CDR1 SEHNR and CDR2 FQNEAQ (reference sequence). The CDR3 contains 14 residues. The CDR3 spells CASSLGTGKNIQYF. Here the CDR3 DNA reads TGTGCCAGCAGTCTAGGGACAGGGAAAAACATTCAGTACTTC.

V is TRBV27 and J is TRBJ2-5; no reliable D call. Germline CDR1 reads MNHEY; CDR2 reads SMNVEV (reference sequence). The length of the CDR3 is 13 residues. V was cut by 5 bases and J by 5 bases, with 12 bases left in between. CDR3 loop: CASSPRPGETQYF. As DNA, the CDR3 is TGTGCCAGCAGTCCCCGTCCCGGGGAGACCCAGTACTTC.

This clonotype has ten or more counts. This chain joins TRBV20-1 and TRBJ2-7; TRBD1 matches at 7 bases. There are 13 residues in the CDR3. Germline values: CDR1 DFQATT, CDR2 SNEGSKA (reference sequence). The V and J ends lost 5 bases and 1 base, in that order; junction bases with no gene match: 5. The CDR3 DNA sequence: TGCAGTGCTCGGACAGGCCCATCCTACGAGCAGTACTTC. It encodes CSARTGPSYEQYF.

J is TRBJ2-7 and V is TRBV7-8; TRBD1 agrees at 7 bases. Germline-derived CDR1 and CDR2 are SGHVS and FQNEAQ. There are 15 residues in the CDR3. The ends lost 3 bases at V and 4 bases at J; junction bases unmatched: 9. For the CDR3, the DNA is TGTGCCAGCAGCTTCGACCCGGGACAGAGTTACGAGCAGTACTTC. This codes for CASSFDPGQSYEQYF.

This clonotype has only a few counts. The chain is built from TRBV18 and TRBJ1-4; D is unclear. CDR1 is KGHSH, CDR2 LQKENI, per germline. V shed 4 bases and J shed 0 bases, with 9 bases lying between them. This CDR3 has 15 amino acids. The CDR3 bases are TGTGCCAGCTCACAGCTACTTGCAACTAATGAAAAACTGTTTTTT. Translated, it gives CASSQLLATNEKLFF.

This sequence joins TRBV2 and TRBJ2-7; TRBD2 agrees at 9 bases. Germline CDR1 and CDR2: SNHLY and FYNNEI. Trimming at V came to 7 bases and at J to 12 bases, leaving 25 bases not matched to a gene. This CDR3 has 17 amino acids. As DNA, the CDR3 is TGTGCCAGCATAATCACCCCGGGACTAGCAGGGGGAGAGGGGCTGTACTTC. It encodes CASIITPGLAGGEGLYF.

The chain carries TRBV12-3 or TRBV12-4 and TRBJ2-7, with TRBD1 matching over 12 bases. Germline trimming cut 6 bases from V and 7 bases from J; bases unmatched to any gene: 10. The CDR3 loop spans 15 amino acids. The CDR3: CASRKTGTGGQEQYF. The CDR3 nucleotides are TGTGCCAGCAGAAAAACCGGGACAGGGGGCCAAGAGCAGTACTTC.

The rearrangement uses TRBV3-1 and TRBJ1-1; D remains unclear. The CDR3 has 15 amino acids. The ends were cut back, 0 bases at V and 0 bases at J, with 8 bases in the middle. CDR1 is LGHDT, CDR2 YNNKEL, per germline (reference sequence). This CDR3 reads CASSQDRQLNTEAFF. CDR3 DNA: TGTGCCAGCAGCCAAGATCGGCAGTTGAACACTGAAGCTTTCTTT.

V gene TRBV27 combines with J gene TRBJ2-1; D remains ambiguous. This CDR3 has 14 amino acids. Germline assignment: CDR1 MNHEY and CDR2 SMNVEV (reference sequence). The ends were cut back, 0 bases at V and 5 bases at J, with 8 bases in the middle. CDR3 in amino acids: CASSLSEDDNEQFF. The CDR3 DNA is TGTGCCAGCAGTTTATCTGAGGACGACAATGAGCAGTTCTTC.

A few counts support this clonotype. The chain is built from TRBV29-1 and TRBJ1-1; unclear D gene. V lost 6 bases to trimming and J lost 0 bases, with 8 bases between them. Looked up from germline, CDR1 is SQVTM and CDR2 is ANQGSEA. The length of the CDR3 is 12 residues. CDR3 nucleotide sequence: TGCAGCGTGGCTACAGTGAACACTGAAGCTTTCTTT. Translated, it gives CSVATVNTEAFF.

This clonotype was recorded at least ten times. This chain joins TRBV5-4 and TRBJ2-3, with D possibly TRBD1 on 5 matching bases. V lost 4 bases and J lost 0, with 12 bases in between. From germline, CDR1 is SGHNT and CDR2 YYREEE (reference sequence). The CDR3 covers 15 residues. This chain's CDR3 is CASSLRQYSTDTQYF. For the CDR3, the DNA is TGTGCCAGCAGCCTACGACAGTATAGCACAGATACGCAGTATTTT.

This clonotype was observed a handful of times. The chain combines TRBV6-5 with TRBJ2-2, with unresolved D. The germline V gene encodes CDR1 MNHEY and CDR2 SVGAGI. The V end was cut by 7 bases, the J end by 2 bases, with 8 bases between. This CDR3 has 13 residues. The CDR3 reads CASMEINTGELFF. The DNA for the CDR3 is TGTGCCAGCATGGAGATAAACACCGGGGAGCTGTTTTTT.

This chain's CDR3 is CASSRNRVEAFF. As DNA, the CDR3 is TGTGCCAGCAGCCGAAACAGGGTGGAAGCTTTCTTT. The chain recombines TRBV6-6 with TRBJ1-1, with D possibly being TRBD1 (6 bases). CDR1 and CDR2 from the germline V gene are MNHNY and SVGAGI (reference sequence). There are 12 residues in the CDR3. Between the trimmed V and J ends, which lost 6 bases and 8 bases, there was a span of 13 bases.

In this sample, this clonotype turned up a few times. The chain links TRBV24-1 to TRBJ1-5; D not resolved. Trimming removed 4 bases at V and 2 bases at J, with 2 bases between. The CDR3 runs to 12 residues. Looked up from germline, CDR1 is KGHDR and CDR2 is SFDVKD. The DNA of the CDR3 is TGTGCCACCAGTGACGGCAATCAGCCCCAGCATTTT. As protein: CATSDGNQPQHF.

This chain connects TRBV18 to TRBJ2-3; 10 bases align to TRBD2. This CDR3 has 16 residues. The germline V gene encodes CDR1 KGHSH and CDR2 LQKENI. Unmatched junction bases numbered 6, after V lost 6 bases and J lost 0 bases. CDR3 in DNA: TGTGCCAGCTCCCCGGGACTAGCGTCTAGCACAGATACGCAGTATTTT. Translating it yields CASSPGLASSTDTQYF.

This clonotype has just a few counts. This chain links TRBV29-1 with TRBJ2-1, with 10 bases aligning to TRBD2. Looked up from germline, CDR1 is SQVTM and CDR2 is ANQGSEA. J was trimmed by 10 bases and V by 8 bases; bases with no gene match: 2. The CDR3 runs 10 residues. The CDR3 DNA reads as TGCAGCAGTAGCGGGGGGGAGCAGTTCTTC. Translating gives CSSSGGEQFF.

This chain links TRBV12-3 or TRBV12-4 with TRBJ1-3; D not certain. The V and J ends lost 6 bases and 2 bases respectively, with 8 bases between them. This CDR3 is built from 13 residues. The CDR3 protein is CASRLPAGNTIYF. The CDR3 nucleotides read TGTGCCAGCAGACTCCCGGCTGGAAACACCATATATTTT.

This clonotype was detected only a few times. This rearrangement joins TRBV3-1 to TRBJ2-2; TRBD2 aligns across 13 bases. V trimming: 4 bases; J trimming: 4 bases; junction bases outside the gene matches: 9. Germline V gene lookup returns CDR1 LGHDT and CDR2 YNNKEL (reference sequence). CDR3 length: 18 amino acids. As DNA, the CDR3 is TGTGCCAGCAGCCTAAACCTACTAGCGGGAGGGCCCACCGGGGAGCTGTTTTTT. This encodes CASSLNLLAGGPTGELFF.

This clonotype was counted only a few times. J is TRBJ1-3 and V is TRBV12-3 or TRBV12-4, with D perhaps matching TRBD1 (6 bases). V was trimmed by 6 bases and J by 0 bases, leaving 12 bases between them. The CDR3 runs 15 residues. The CDR3 sequence is CASSAGHISGNTIYF. CDR3 sequence (DNA): TGTGCCAGCAGCGCGGGACACATCTCTGGAAACACCATATATTTT.

The chain has TRBV5-1 and TRBJ2-3; 10 bases map to TRBD2. J was trimmed by 6 bases and V by 3 bases; bases with no gene match: 10. This CDR3 is built from 16 residues. CDR1 is SGHRS, CDR2 YFSETQ, per germline. CDR3 residues: CASSSIAGGVGDTQYF. DNA of the CDR3: TGCGCCAGCAGCTCAATAGCGGGAGGCGTGGGGGATACGCAGTATTTT. Full variable domain (outside the CDR3, taken from reference TRBV5-1 and TRBJ2-3): KAGVTQTPRYLIKTRGQQVTLSCSPISGHRSVSWYQQTPGQGLQFLFEYFSETQRNKGNFPGRFSGRQFSNSRSEMNVSTLELGDSALYLCASSSIAGGVGDTQYFGPGTRLTVL.